These T cell receptor beta chains were read from a single sample in a study of blood T cell repertoires in COVID-19. Generated by immunoSEQ multiplex PCR, the TCRdb table keeps only in-frame clones and is missing some. The sample yields 210,000 or so clones, around 80% seen once. Material: peripheral blood. The receptors originated from a woman over 75 with active or convalescent COVID-19. Both conserved end residues are part of each CDR3. Fields, in order: V gene, D gene, clone size, J gene, CDR3 protein, CDR3 DNA. A D gene is named only where the DNA matches it firmly. The size field is filled for only some rows; it gives once, few, many or a size class.

V gene: TRBV29-1; D gene: .; clone size: few; J gene: TRBJ1-4; CDR3 protein: CSVTSGDTNEKLFF; CDR3 DNA: TGCAGCGTTACTTCAGGGGATACTAATGAAAAACTGTTTTTT
V gene: TRBV9; D gene: .; clone size: .; J gene: TRBJ2-3; CDR3 protein: CASSADLGPDTQYF; CDR3 DNA: TGTGCCAGCAGCGCCGACCTAGGTCCAGATACGCAGTATTTT
V gene: TRBV18; D gene: TRBD1; clone size: few; J gene: TRBJ1-6; CDR3 protein: CASSSQGQGASSPLHF; CDR3 DNA: TGTGCCAGCTCATCCCAGGGACAGGGGGCTAGTTCACCCCTCCACTTT
V gene: TRBV19; D gene: .; clone size: .; J gene: TRBJ1-1; CDR3 protein: CASSIQGEAFF; CDR3 DNA: TGTGCCAGTAGTATTCAGGGTGAAGCTTTCTTT
V gene: TRBV27; D gene: .; clone size: .; J gene: TRBJ1-1; CDR3 protein: CASSSRAGRAFF; CDR3 DNA: TGTGCCAGCAGTTCCCGGGCAGGGAGGGCTTTCTTT
V gene: TRBV5-1; D gene: TRBD2; clone size: .; J gene: TRBJ2-1; CDR3 protein: CASSLTSVINNEQFF; CDR3 DNA: TGCGCCAGCAGCTTAACTAGCGTTATCAACAATGAGCAGTTCTTC
V gene: TRBV28; D gene: TRBD1; clone size: .; J gene: TRBJ1-1; CDR3 protein: CASFGQGVTEAFF; CDR3 DNA: TGTGCCAGTTTCGGACAGGGGGTGACTGAAGCTTTCTTT
V gene: TRBV11-2; D gene: TRBD1; clone size: .; J gene: TRBJ1-6; CDR3 protein: CASSTGAGTGVSPLHF; CDR3 DNA: TGTGCCAGCAGCACCGGGGCGGGGACAGGGGTTTCACCCCTCCACTTT
V gene: TRBV7-9; D gene: TRBD1; clone size: .; J gene: TRBJ2-3; CDR3 protein: CASSLTGSTDTQYF; CDR3 DNA: TGTGCCAGCAGCTTGACAGGGAGCACAGATACGCAGTATTTT
V gene: TRBV4-3; D gene: .; clone size: .; J gene: TRBJ1-2; CDR3 protein: CASSQGPGGYGYTF; CDR3 DNA: TGCGCCAGCAGCCAAGGACCGGGAGGCTATGGCTACACCTTC
V gene: TRBV6-6; D gene: .; clone size: .; J gene: TRBJ1-4; CDR3 protein: CASTRRTGDEKLFF; CDR3 DNA: TGTGCCAGCACCCGAAGGACGGGAGATGAAAAACTGTTTTTT
V gene: TRBV15; D gene: .; clone size: .; J gene: TRBJ2-7; CDR3 protein: CATSRDGGARAYEQYF; CDR3 DNA: TGTGCCACCAGCAGAGATGGGGGGGCCAGAGCCTACGAGCAGTACTTC
V gene: TRBV5-4; D gene: TRBD1; clone size: .; J gene: TRBJ1-6; CDR3 protein: CASSSPSRGPNSPLHF; CDR3 DNA: TGTGCCAGCAGCTCCCCCTCCAGGGGGCCGAATTCACCCCTCCACTTT
V gene: TRBV28; D gene: TRBD1; clone size: .; J gene: TRBJ1-1; CDR3 protein: CASSLTTGLNTEAFF; CDR3 DNA: TGTGCCAGCAGTCTCACGACAGGGCTGAACACTGAAGCTTTCTTT
V gene: TRBV18; D gene: .; clone size: .; J gene: TRBJ2-1; CDR3 protein: CASSPPSGGRNEQFF; CDR3 DNA: TGTGCCAGCTCACCACCGTCCGGTGGGCGTAATGAGCAGTTCTTC
V gene: TRBV6-5; D gene: .; clone size: .; J gene: TRBJ1-6; CDR3 protein: CASSQGYNSPLHF; CDR3 DNA: TGTGCCAGCAGTCAGGGATATAATTCACCCCTCCACTTT
V gene: TRBV19; D gene: .; clone size: .; J gene: TRBJ2-3; CDR3 protein: CASTDRRDSTDTQYF; CDR3 DNA: TGTGCCAGTACCGATCGCAGGGATAGCACAGATACGCAGTATTTT
V gene: TRBV7-9; D gene: .; clone size: .; J gene: TRBJ2-1; CDR3 protein: CASSLATGVSYNEQFF; CDR3 DNA: TGTGCCAGCAGCTTAGCGACCGGGGTTTCCTACAATGAGCAGTTCTTC
V gene: TRBV6-5; D gene: TRBD1; clone size: .; J gene: TRBJ2-5; CDR3 protein: CASTPGGSRETQYF; CDR3 DNA: TGTGCCAGCACCCCAGGGGGCTCCCGGGAGACCCAGTACTTC
V gene: TRBV2; D gene: .; clone size: .; J gene: TRBJ2-2; CDR3 protein: CASKGRAYSGELFF; CDR3 DNA: TGTGCCAGCAAGGGCAGGGCGTATTCCGGGGAGCTGTTTTTT